The 10 T cell receptor beta chains below were found in one sample sequenced in a study of memory CD4+ T cells and cytomegalovirus serostatus. Single viable CD3+CD4+CD8-CD45RO+ cells were sorted as the memory CD4+ T cells. Assay used: immunoSEQ multiplex PCR; TCRdb lists only in-frame clones, some missing. Found here are 50,000 or so clones, 82% of them singletons; the top ten hold 0.5% to 0.6%. The sample consisted of memory CD4+ T cells from blood. All receptors come from an adult in good health and CMV-seronegative.

The DNA of the CDR3 is TGCGCCAGCAGCGCCTTGACAGGGTCCACTGAAGCTTTCTTT. Protein product: CASSALTGSTEAFF. V gene TRBV5-1 combines with J gene TRBJ1-1; 7 positions agree with TRBD1. This CDR3 contains 14 residues. The germline V gene has CDR1 SGHRS and CDR2 YFSETQ. Trimming removed 4 bases from V and 4 bases from J; junction bases left unmatched: 7.

The rearrangement uses TRBV7-8 and TRBJ2-7, with D possibly being TRBD1 (6 bases). This CDR3 region has 16 residues. Per the germline V gene, CDR1 is SGHVS and CDR2 is FQNEAQ. V lost 5 bases and J 1 base, leaving 18 bases between the germline ends. The CDR3 sequence is CASSPNRDFISYEQYF. The CDR3 DNA is TGTGCCAGCAGCCCCAACAGGGATTTTATTTCCTACGAGCAGTACTTC.

The rearrangement joins TRBV7-9 to TRBJ2-1; D gene ambiguous. The V gene lost 7 bases and the J gene lost 0 bases, with 16 bases spanning the gap. Germline lookup yields CDR1 SEHNR and CDR2 FQNEAQ (reference sequence). The CDR3 contains 16 residues. The CDR3, as DNA: TGTGCCAGCACTCCCCTTGCCCAGTCCTCCTACAATGAGCAGTTCTTC. Its translation: CASTPLAQSSYNEQFF.

The rearrangement joins TRBV19 to TRBJ1-5, with D hard to call. The CDR3 sequence is 15 residues long. V lost 1 base and J 5 bases, leaving 12 bases between the germline ends. Germline values: CDR1 LNHDA, CDR2 SQIVND (reference sequence). CDR3 sequence reads: CASSIGQGYHQPQHF. The CDR3 coding sequence is TGTGCCAGTAGTATAGGTCAAGGGTATCATCAGCCCCAGCATTTT.

The V call is TRBV28, the J call TRBJ1-4, with 9 bases lining up with TRBD1. Germline CDR1 reads MDHEN; CDR2 reads SYDVKM. This CDR3 spans 14 amino acids. V shed 5 bases and J 7 bases; nucleotides not matched to a gene: 5. CDR3 protein: CASSVGTGIEKLFF. The DNA for the CDR3 is TGTGCCAGCAGTGTCGGGACAGGGATTGAAAAACTGTTTTTT.

This clone was observed a single time. The chain uses TRBV11-2 and TRBJ2-6; 9 bases are shared with TRBD1. The CDR3 runs 17 residues. Unmatched junction bases numbered 4, after V lost 4 bases and J lost 0 bases. The V gene's germline CDR1 is SGHAT and CDR2 FQNNGV. Here the CDR3 reads CASSSGTGYSGANVLTF. CDR3 in DNA: TGTGCCAGCAGCTCGGGGACAGGGTACTCTGGGGCCAACGTCCTGACTTTC.

The chain is built from TRBV18 and TRBJ1-1; D gene unclear. Germline CDR1 is KGHSH and CDR2 is LQKENI. CDR3 size: 16 residues. V lost 0 bases, J lost 0 bases, and 11 bases lay in between. The CDR3 loop is CASSPPSPGLNTEAFF. In DNA, the CDR3 is TGTGCCAGCTCACCACCTAGTCCGGGGTTGAACACTGAAGCTTTCTTT.

The genes are TRBV11-1 and TRBJ1-2, with TRBD1 matching 9 bases. Trimming removed 1 base from V and 6 bases from J; junction bases left unmatched: 9. The CDR3 length is 16 residues. Germline V lookup: CDR1 SGHAT, CDR2 FQDESV (reference sequence). This CDR3 reads CASSLDTPGQGHGYTF. The CDR3 coding sequence is TGTGCCAGCAGCTTAGACACACCGGGACAGGGCCATGGCTACACCTTC.

The J gene is TRBJ2-1, the V gene TRBV27; 8 positions match TRBD1. V was pared by 1 base and J by 5 bases, with 13 bases of the junction left unmatched. Looked up from germline, CDR1 is MNHEY and CDR2 is SMNVEV (reference sequence). The CDR3 has 18 residues. CDR3 amino acids: CASSLWTGILPPDNEQFF. DNA for the CDR3: TGTGCCAGCAGTTTATGGACAGGGATCTTGCCCCCCGACAATGAGCAGTTCTTC.

The chain recombines TRBV5-4 with TRBJ2-1; the D gene could be TRBD1 or TRBD2 (5 bases each). The CDR3 has 14 residues. Trimming shortened V by 2 bases and J by 2 bases, and 8 bases separated the two germline ends. Germline loops: CDR1 SGHNT, CDR2 YYREEE (reference sequence). The CDR3 DNA reads as TGTGCCAGCAGCTTTACGGGACCCTACAATGAGCAGTTCTTC. Translating it yields CASSFTGPYNEQFF.